The clone carrying this T cell receptor beta chain is a singleton in its sample. What it recognizes is unknown. Trimming stripped 5 bases from V and 0 bases from J, with 12 bases between. The length of the CDR3 is 14 residues. CDR1 SGHNT and CDR2 YYREEE come from the germline V gene (reference sequence). The sample originates from a study of cytomegalovirus exposure and HLA in healthy donors. The study's findings and limits: The authors enumerated under 200 TCR beta chains as linked to cytomegalovirus. Rarity held for most TCR sequences, but there were some public TCRs that occurred in many donors.

The table came from immunoSEQ multiplex PCR; TCRdb's copy has only in-frame clones and leaves some out. The sample holds fewer than 300,000 clones; around nine tenths are singletons and the top ten take 0.92%. This sequence was found in a woman between 18 and 30 years old in good health and CMV-seronegative. Sequenced material: PBMCs. The chain carries TRBV5-4 and TRBJ2-7; a possible D gene is TRBD2 (6 bases). The CDR3 spells CASRSGGSSYEQYF. The CDR3 DNA sequence: TGTGCCAGCAGGTCCGGGGGTAGCTCCTACGAGCAGTACTTC.